The present T cell receptor (beta chain) was sequenced within a study of neurological immune-mediated disorders. TCRdb re-called the 5' RACE reads through MiXCR, storing one row per CDR3 protein. The table includes some 37,000 distinct CDR3 sequences, around 10% detected once. Study observations and caveats: Whereas HTLV-1-associated myelopathy showed the most TCR clonal expansion, multiple sclerosis showed the least, with levels below those of healthy controls.

This clonotype was detected only once. Its cognate antigen is unknown. Germline V gives CDR1 DFQATT, CDR2 SNEGSKA (reference sequence). This CDR3 region has 13 residues. The V and J ends lost 3 bases and 1 base respectively, with 8 bases between them. The V call is TRBV20-1, the J call TRBJ2-3; possibly TRBD2 for D (5 bases). The sample taken for sequencing was PBMCs. This sequence was found in a woman between 25 and 40 years old with HTLV-1-associated myelopathy (HAM/TSP). CDR3 in amino acids: CSASPEGTDTQYF. CDR3 in DNA: TGCAGTGCTAGTCCGGAGGGCACAGATACGCAGTATTTT.